These T cell receptor beta chains were read from a single sample in a study of spatial heterogeneity in lung cancer. TCRdb re-analysed the 5' RACE reads in MiXCR, keeping a single row per CDR3 protein. The sample carries over 3,000 distinct CDR3 sequences, 8% to 9% recorded once. The material was lung tumor tissue, obtained at surgery. These receptors were taken from a male donor with early-stage non-small cell lung cancer. CDR3s include the opening cysteine and the closing phenylalanine or tryptophan. Fields, in order: CDR3 protein, CDR3 DNA, V gene, clone size, J gene, D gene. A D gene is named only where the DNA matches it firmly. Where a row states a size, it is once, few, many or the class of an expanded clone; other rows omit it.

CSAIGQGAYEQYF | TGCAGCGCCATCGGACAGGGGGCCTACGAGCAGTACTTC | TRBV29-1 | many | TRBJ2-7 | TRBD1
CSASRLGGAEAFF | TGCAGTGCTAGTAGACTCGGAGGGGCTGAAGCTTTCTTT | TRBV20-1 | medium-sized | TRBJ1-1 | .
CASSPPQVYSNQPQHF | TGTGCCAGCAGCCCACCACAGGTTTATAGCAATCAGCCCCAGCATTTT | TRBV28 | many | TRBJ1-5 | .
CASSYSGRIDTQYF | TGTGCCAGCAGTTACAGCGGGAGAATCGATACGCAGTATTTT | TRBV7-2 | medium-sized | TRBJ2-3 | TRBD2
CATSGTGDYEQYF | TGCGCCACATCCGGGACAGGGGACTACGAGCAGTACTTC | TRBV5-1 | . | TRBJ2-7 | TRBD1
CASSYEGEETQYF | TGTGCCAGCAGCTATGAGGGGGAGGAGACCCAGTACTTC | TRBV7-9 | medium-sized | TRBJ2-5 | .
CASSLALAGTDTQYF | TGTGCCAGCAGTTTGGCACTAGCGGGAACAGATACGCAGTATTTT | TRBV12-3/TRBV12-4 | . | TRBJ2-3 | TRBD2
CAIQDRVGSETQYF | TGTGCCATCCAGGACAGGGTGGGGTCAGAGACCCAGTACTTC | TRBV10-3 | medium-sized | TRBJ2-5 | TRBD1
CSVLLRTGLPGEAFF | TGCAGCGTCCTCTTGCGGACAGGACTCCCCGGTGAAGCTTTCTTT | TRBV29-1 | many | TRBJ1-1 | TRBD1
CASSQDSTGSDGYTF | TGCGCCAGCAGCCAAGACTCGACAGGCTCGGATGGCTACACCTTC | TRBV4-1 | medium-sized | TRBJ1-2 | .
CASSPRQRPTEAFF | TGTGCCAGCAGCCCCAGACAGCGGCCCACTGAAGCTTTCTTT | TRBV5-6 | medium-sized | TRBJ1-1 | .
CASSLSGTGALNYGYTF | TGTGCCAGCAGCTTATCTGGGACAGGGGCCCTTAACTATGGCTACACCTTC | TRBV7-9 | large | TRBJ1-2 | TRBD1
CSVDIQGTEAFF | TGCAGCGTTGATATCCAGGGAACTGAAGCTTTCTTT | TRBV29-1 | medium-sized | TRBJ1-1 | .
CASSRDGTGELFF | TGTGCCAGCAGCAGAGACGGCACCGGGGAGCTGTTTTTT | TRBV7-2 | many | TRBJ2-2 | .
CATSQQGQGATALHF | TGTGCCACCAGCCAACAAGGACAGGGTGCAACAGCCCTCCACTTT | TRBV15 | medium-sized | TRBJ1-6 | TRBD1
CASSLGGTNTEAFF | TGTGCCAGCAGTTTGGGGGGCACAAACACTGAAGCTTTCTTT | TRBV12-3/TRBV12-4 | . | TRBJ1-1 | .
CASSLDTGYEGKLFF | TGCGCCAGCAGCTTGGACACAGGTTATGAAGGAAAACTGTTTTTT | TRBV5-1 | medium-sized | TRBJ1-4 | .
CASSPGTGGSYEQYF | TGTGCCAGCAGCCCGGGGACAGGGGGATCCTACGAGCAGTACTTC | TRBV12-3/TRBV12-4 | . | TRBJ2-7 | TRBD1
CASSPSGSDEQFF | TGTGCCAGCAGCCCTAGCGGGAGTGATGAGCAGTTCTTC | TRBV6-5 | large | TRBJ2-1 | TRBD2
CASSPRGQNGELFF | TGTGCCAGCAGCCCCCGGGGGCAGAATGGGGAGCTGTTTTTT | TRBV11-3 | large | TRBJ2-2 | .
CASSLVGSRGSYEQYF | TGTGCCAGCAGCTTAGTAGGGTCTAGGGGCTCCTACGAGCAGTACTTC | TRBV7-2 | medium-sized | TRBJ2-7 | .
CATTLIQGARLYDIQYF | TGTGCCACCACCCTAATTCAGGGGGCGCGCTTATATGACATTCAGTACTTC | TRBV15 | many | TRBJ2-4 | TRBD1
CASSHLRDRSFF | TGTGCCAGCAGCCACCTCCGGGACAGGAGTTTCTTT | TRBV7-9 | . | TRBJ1-1 | TRBD1